This note documents a single TCR beta chain sequence. No antigen is known for it. The source of the sample is a study of cytomegalovirus exposure and HLA in healthy donors. PCR used 60 Vbeta primers and 13 Jbeta primers. Generated by immunoSEQ multiplex PCR, the TCRdb table keeps only in-frame clones and is missing some. Of some 130,000 clones listed, over 75% are singletons. The V gene lost 2 bases and the J gene lost 7 bases, with 3 bases spanning the gap. Germline V gives CDR1 MDHEN, CDR2 SYDVKM. The CDR3 consists of 11 residues. Broader study findings: Prior analysis indicated that the majority of TCR beta V segments exhibited productivity approximately 87% or approximately 30% of the time. In a later analysis, the majority of CMV-associated beta chains seemingly showed HLA restriction.

This receptor was obtained from a man aged 45-60 years in good health and CMV-seronegative. What was sequenced was PBMCs. This chain uses TRBV28 with TRBJ2-1; no definite D call. Here the CDR3 reads CASSLQNEQFF. DNA for the CDR3: TGTGCCAGCAGTTTACAGAATGAGCAGTTCTTC.